The 31 T cell receptor beta chains reported below all come from one sample, sequenced in a study of blood T cell repertoires in COVID-19. The method was immunoSEQ multiplex PCR; TCRdb's version includes in-frame clones alone and lacks a portion of them. The sample lists around 160,000 clones; around 85% were seen once. The sample consisted of peripheral blood. The receptors were gathered from a man in his sixties with active or convalescent COVID-19.

The chain has TRBV6-4 and TRBJ1-5; possibly TRBD1 for D (5 bases). This CDR3 contains 14 residues. Germline V gene sequence: CDR1 MRHNA, CDR2 SNTAGT. V lost 5 bases, J lost 4 bases, and 12 bases lay in between. The chain's CDR3 is CASSPQGGNQPQHF. Here the CDR3 DNA reads TGTGCCAGCAGTCCCCAGGGAGGGAATCAGCCCCAGCATTTT.

The gene calls are TRBV19 and TRBJ1-4; D remains unclear. Germline loops: CDR1 LNHDA, CDR2 SQIVND (reference sequence). The CDR3 loop spans 12 amino acids. V was pared by 1 base and J by 8 bases, with 5 bases between. CDR3 in amino acids: CASSIGGEKLFF. The CDR3 DNA sequence: TGTGCCAGTAGTATAGGAGGGGAAAAACTGTTTTTT.

This chain connects TRBV27 to TRBJ1-2; 9 positions agree with TRBD1. This CDR3 has 18 amino acids. Germline CDR1 is MNHEY and CDR2 is SMNVEV (reference sequence). Losses at the gene ends were 4 bases for V and 3 bases for J; bases not matched to a gene: 15. CDR3 sequence (DNA): TGTGCCAGCAGTTCCTCGCCGGGACAGGGAACAGAGTACTATGGCTACACCTTC. Protein: CASSSSPGQGTEYYGYTF.

This clone was found once. The chain uses TRBV18 and TRBJ2-3; TRBD1 matches at 8 bases. The length of the CDR3 is 15 residues. Germline V CDR1 and CDR2: KGHSH, LQKENI. Trimming removed 3 bases from V and 0 bases from J; junction bases left unmatched: 2. This CDR3 is CASSPYRGSTDTQYF. Here the CDR3 DNA reads TGTGCCAGCTCACCGTACAGGGGGAGCACAGATACGCAGTATTTT.

The rearrangement uses TRBV12-3 or TRBV12-4 and TRBJ2-5; D may be TRBD1 (6 bases). V was trimmed by 3 bases and J by 5 bases, leaving 10 bases between them. The length of the CDR3 is 13 residues. Here the CDR3 DNA reads TGTGCCAGCAGTTTGGCCCAGGGGGAGACCCAGTACTTC. As protein: CASSLAQGETQYF.

The V call is TRBV19, the J call TRBJ1-5; unclear D gene. The CDR3 has 14 amino acids. V was pared by 9 bases and J by 12 bases, with 24 bases between. Germline lookup yields CDR1 LNHDA and CDR2 SQIVND (reference sequence). In DNA form, the CDR3 reads TGTGCCAGCCACCATGGAGACTCCTGGGGAGACCAGCATTTT. Residues: CASHHGDSWGDQHF.

The V call is TRBV7-2, the J call TRBJ1-6, with 10 bases fitting TRBD1. The CDR3 runs to 15 residues. Germline V CDR1 and CDR2: SGHTA, FQGNSA. J lost 8 bases, V lost 4 bases, and 5 bases had no gene match. CDR3 sequence: CASSSRDRGHSPLHF. The CDR3 nucleotides read TGTGCCAGCAGCTCTCGGGACAGGGGTCATTCACCCCTCCACTTT. Drawing the rest from reference TRBV7-2 and TRBJ1-6, the complete variable domain is GAGVSQSPSNKVTEKGKDVELRCDPISGHTALYWYRQSLGQGLEFLIYFQGNSAPDKSGLPSDRFSAERTGGSVSTLTIQRTQQEDSAVYLCASSSRDRGHSPLHFGNGTRLTVT.

J is TRBJ2-7 and V is TRBV6-5; TRBD2 might be the D (6 bases). The CDR3 covers 12 residues. CDR1 is MNHEY and CDR2 is SVGAGI in the germline V gene. V was cut by 10 bases and J by 3 bases, with 13 bases left in between. CDR3 nucleotide sequence: TGTGCCACACGGGGGTCCGTCTACGAGCAGTACTTC. It encodes CATRGSVYEQYF.

The V gene is TRBV6-5, the J gene TRBJ2-7; 9 bases are shared with TRBD1. Germline trimming cut 7 bases from V and 5 bases from J; bases unmatched to any gene: 12. Germline values: CDR1 MNHEY, CDR2 SVGAGI. The CDR3 has 15 amino acids. For the CDR3, the DNA is TGTGCCAGCATCCGGCGCGGGACAGGGTACCACGAGCAGTACTTC. Protein: CASIRRGTGYHEQYF.

In this sample, this clone turned up a few times. The J gene is TRBJ1-2, the V gene TRBV18; 9 nucleotides agree with TRBD1. CDR1 KGHSH and CDR2 LQKENI come from the germline V gene. V shed 2 bases and J 4 bases; nucleotides not matched to a gene: 11. The CDR3 is 17 amino acids. CDR3 sequence: CASSPGDRARFGYGYTF. The DNA for the CDR3 is TGTGCCAGCTCACCAGGGGACAGGGCCCGATTCGGCTATGGCTACACCTTC.

The chain combines TRBV6-1 with TRBJ2-3, with 11 bases lining up with TRBD1. The CDR3 covers 16 residues. CDR1 MNHNS and CDR2 SASEGT come from the germline V gene. The J segment lost 4 bases and the V segment lost 0 bases, leaving 3 bases of the junction unmatched. The chain's CDR3 is CASSEAPGQGADTQYF. In nucleotides, the CDR3 is TGTGCCAGCAGTGAAGCGCCGGGACAGGGGGCAGATACGCAGTATTTT.

The rearrangement joins TRBV2 to TRBJ2-7; D is unresolved. Germline lookup yields CDR1 SNHLY and CDR2 FYNNEI. CDR3 length equals 14 residues. The V gene lost 3 bases and the J gene lost 5 bases, with 14 bases spanning the gap. This chain's CDR3 is CASSDSRQVDEQYF. In DNA form, the CDR3 reads TGTGCCAGCAGTGACAGCAGACAAGTAGACGAGCAGTACTTC. Looking up the rest from reference TRBV2 and TRBJ2-7 gives the full variable domain: EPEVTQTPSHQVTQMGQEVILRCVPISNHLYFYWYRQILGQKVEFLVSFYNNEISEKSEIFDDQFSVERPDGSNFTLKIRSTKLEDSAMYFCASSDSRQVDEQYFGPGTRLTVT.

The chain is built from TRBV9 and TRBJ2-2, with TRBD1 matching over 9 bases. Germline values: CDR1 SGDLS, CDR2 YYNGEE. V shed 3 bases, J shed 4 bases, and the junction held 4 bases outside the gene matches. The CDR3 length is 15 residues. The CDR3 DNA reads TGTGCCAGCAGCGCCGGACAGGGGACCACCGGGGAGCTGTTTTTT. This codes for CASSAGQGTTGELFF.

As to this clone: Other DNA sequences in the same sample also yield this CDR3. The chain links TRBV2 to TRBJ1-1, with D perhaps TRBD1 (5 bases). This CDR3 has 13 amino acids. V gave up 4 bases and J gave up 1 base, with 7 bases separating them. Germline V gene sequence: CDR1 SNHLY, CDR2 FYNNEI. The CDR3 coding sequence is TGTGCCAGCAGTGTGGACACGAACACTGAAGCTTTCTTT. Its translation is CASSVDTNTEAFF.

The chain uses TRBV29-1 and TRBJ2-3; perhaps D is TRBD1 or TRBD2 (5 bases each). CDR3 length: 12 residues. Germline V CDR1 and CDR2: SQVTM, ANQGSEA. V dropped 7 bases and J dropped 4 bases, with 12 bases sitting between them. CDR3 amino acids: CSGGRVSDTQYF. The CDR3, as DNA: TGCAGCGGGGGACGAGTGTCAGATACGCAGTATTTT.

This clone was seen only a few times. V is TRBV28 and J is TRBJ1-5; the match to TRBD1 covers 9 bases. The CDR3 sequence is 16 residues long. V lost 7 bases and J lost 3; bases outside the gene matches: 10. CDR1 is MDHEN, CDR2 SYDVKM, per germline. CDR3 region: CASMFRDRVYNQPQHF. The CDR3, as DNA: TGTGCCAGCATGTTCCGGGACAGGGTATACAATCAGCCCCAGCATTTT.

The V gene is TRBV5-1, the J gene TRBJ2-5; TRBD2 might be the D (6 bases). CDR1 and CDR2 (germline): SGHRS, YFSETQ. The V end lost 4 bases, the J end lost 4 bases, and 20 bases lay between the germline ends. CDR3 size: 16 residues. CDR3 bases: TGCGCCAGCAGCCGTGCGGGACGGGCCTCCTCAGAGACCCAGTACTTC. It codes for CASSRAGRASSETQYF.

As concerns this clone: Other DNA sequences in the sample encode the same CDR3. The CDR3 nucleotides read TGTGCCAGCTCACCACCTAGCGGGAGTTCCTACGAGCAGTACTTC. It is translated as CASSPPSGSSYEQYF. This rearrangement joins TRBV18 to TRBJ2-7, with TRBD2 identical over 9 bases. The J segment lost 1 base and the V segment lost 0 bases, leaving 1 base of the junction unmatched. The CDR3 is 15 amino acids. Per germline, CDR1 KGHSH and CDR2 LQKENI.

The chain employs TRBV24-1 and TRBJ2-3; perhaps TRBD1 as D (6 bases). V lost 3 bases to trimming and J lost 0 bases, with 15 bases between them. This CDR3 has 17 amino acids. Germline CDR1 is KGHDR and CDR2 is SFDVKD. In DNA form, the CDR3 reads TGTGCCACCAGTGATGCGGACAGAGCGAAGAGCACAGATACGCAGTATTTT. Translation: CATSDADRAKSTDTQYF.

This clone appeared a single time. V and J are TRBV24-1 and TRBJ1-2; tentative D call: TRBD1 (6 bases). V was cut by 4 bases and J by 5 bases, with 13 bases left in between. Germline lookup yields CDR1 KGHDR and CDR2 SFDVKD. The CDR3 loop spans 14 amino acids. The CDR3 sequence is CATSDPGRGYGYTF. The DNA for the CDR3 is TGTGCCACCAGTGACCCAGGGAGGGGGTATGGCTACACCTTC.

This clone was observed once. This rearrangement joins TRBV10-3 to TRBJ2-1; the D gene is possibly TRBD1 (6 bases). Trimming took 0 bases from V and 5 from J, leaving 11 bases between them. In germline, CDR1 is ENHRY, CDR2 SYGVKD. The CDR3 spans 15 residues. The CDR3 reads CAISESRTENNEQFF. The CDR3 nucleotides are TGTGCCATCAGTGAGTCGCGGACAGAGAACAATGAGCAGTTCTTC.

The CDR3 DNA is TGCAGCGTGGCGACAGGGGACAATCAGCCCCAGCATTTT. Translation gives CSVATGDNQPQHF. V usage is TRBV29-1 and J usage is TRBJ1-5; 8 bases align to TRBD1. CDR3 size: 13 residues. Trimming took 6 bases from V and 3 from J; bases not matched to a gene: 4. Per germline, CDR1 SQVTM and CDR2 ANQGSEA.

The CDR3 sequence is CASSVGQGPYGYTF. CDR3 DNA sequence: TGTGCCAGCAGCGTGGGACAGGGACCCTATGGCTACACCTTC. The V call is TRBV9, the J call TRBJ1-2; 9 bases fit TRBD1. V was pared by 2 bases and J by 4 bases, with 3 bases of the junction left unmatched. This CDR3 contains 14 residues. CDR1 SGDLS and CDR2 YYNGEE come from the germline V gene.

The rearrangement joins TRBV7-9 to TRBJ1-1; D perhaps matches TRBD1 (5 bases). The CDR3 sequence is 13 residues long. V lost 7 bases and J lost 11, with 20 bases in between. CDR1 and CDR2 (germline): SEHNR, FQNEAQ (reference sequence). In DNA form, the CDR3 reads TGTGCCAGCACTCCCCACGGGACGGGGGGTGCTTTCTTT. Amino acids: CASTPHGTGGAFF.

The CDR3: CATSREEGVPGELFF. As DNA, the CDR3 is TGTGCCACCAGCAGAGAGGAGGGAGTCCCCGGGGAGCTGTTTTTT. The chain couples TRBV15 to TRBJ2-2, with a tentative D call TRBD2 (6 bases). CDR3 length: 15 residues. Germline-derived CDR1 and CDR2 are LNHNV and YYDKDF (reference sequence). V gave up 0 bases and J gave up 6 bases, with 11 bases separating them.

V is TRBV18 and J is TRBJ1-6, with 8 bases lining up with TRBD1. There are 16 residues in the CDR3. Looked up from germline, CDR1 is KGHSH and CDR2 is LQKENI. The trim removed 4 bases at V and 9 bases at J, leaving 11 bases unmatched. Here the CDR3 reads CASSRERTGNRSPLHF. CDR3 coding DNA: TGTGCCAGCTCACGGGAAAGGACAGGGAATCGTTCACCCCTCCACTTT.

The V call is TRBV24-1, the J call TRBJ2-2; TRBD1 matches at 8 bases. This CDR3 is built from 17 residues. Losses at the gene ends were 2 bases for V and 4 bases for J; bases not matched to a gene: 8. Germline CDR1 is KGHDR and CDR2 is SFDVKD. The CDR3 region is CATSDSDRGGGTGELFF. The CDR3 DNA follows: TGTGCCACCAGTGATTCTGACAGGGGTGGCGGCACCGGGGAGCTGTTTTTT.

The genes are TRBV5-1 and TRBJ1-3; 7 nucleotides match TRBD1. The length of the CDR3 is 15 residues. CDR1 SGHRS and CDR2 YFSETQ come from the germline V gene. Trimming took 4 bases from V and 0 from J; bases not matched to a gene: 4. The CDR3: CASSPGTVSGNTIYF. In DNA, the CDR3 is TGCGCCAGCAGCCCCGGGACAGTCTCTGGAAACACCATATATTTT.

The gene calls are TRBV2 and TRBJ2-5, with a tentative D call TRBD1 (6 bases). V lost 3 bases to trimming and J lost 5 bases, with 16 bases between them. CDR3 length: 15 amino acids. The germline V gene has CDR1 SNHLY and CDR2 FYNNEI. The CDR3 DNA reads TGTGCCAGCAGTGACCTAGGGGGAATGGGGGAGACCCAGTACTTC. Its translation: CASSDLGGMGETQYF.

The V call is TRBV25-1, the J call TRBJ2-3, with 8 bases fitting TRBD2. This CDR3 region has 16 residues. CDR1 is MGHDK and CDR2 is SYGVNS in the germline V gene. With 8 bases clipped from V and 5 bases from J, the junction kept 15 bases outside the gene matches. The CDR3 here is CASSSGSGGRIDTQYF. The DNA for the CDR3 is TGTGCCAGCTCCTCGGGGAGCGGGGGCCGAATAGATACGCAGTATTTT.

This chain uses TRBV19 with TRBJ2-6; no definite D call. Germline CDR1 reads LNHDA; CDR2 reads SQIVND (reference sequence). The CDR3 extends over 15 amino acids. Trimming pared 4 bases from V and 2 bases from J, leaving 9 bases between. The CDR3 loop reads CASSNWATGANVLTF. CDR3 coding DNA: TGTGCCAGTAGTAACTGGGCGACTGGGGCCAACGTCCTGACTTTC.